This T cell receptor (beta chain) was sequenced during a study of pediatric ulcerative colitis. Points on this clone: Its specificity is unknown.

Samples were sequenced at Survey level, maximum 500,000 reads. Assay used: immunoSEQ multiplex PCR; TCRdb lists only in-frame clones, some missing. This sample has about 5,800 clones, with roughly nine tenths found just once. The length of the CDR3 is 15 residues. The ends were cut back, 0 bases at V and 3 bases at J, with 12 bases in the middle. The germline V gene has CDR1 SGHNT and CDR2 YYREEE (reference sequence). Findings and limits, study-wide: No controls had the two rectal clonotypes shared by ulcerative colitis patients.

Sequences were obtained from blood. The J gene is TRBJ1-1, the V gene TRBV5-4, with unresolved D. The receptor's source is a girl between 10 and 17 years old who was a control in a study of pediatric ulcerative colitis. The CDR3 DNA follows: TGTGCCAGCAGCTTGGCCTTTTCGGCGGACACTGAAGCTTTCTTT. It codes for CASSLAFSADTEAFF. The whole variable domain, remainder taken from reference TRBV5-4 and TRBJ1-1, is ETGVTQSPTHLIKTRGQQVTLRCSSQSGHNTVSWYQQALGQGPQFIFQYYREEENGRGNFPPRFSGLQFPNYSSELNVNALELDDSALYLCASSLAFSADTEAFFGQGTRLTVV.